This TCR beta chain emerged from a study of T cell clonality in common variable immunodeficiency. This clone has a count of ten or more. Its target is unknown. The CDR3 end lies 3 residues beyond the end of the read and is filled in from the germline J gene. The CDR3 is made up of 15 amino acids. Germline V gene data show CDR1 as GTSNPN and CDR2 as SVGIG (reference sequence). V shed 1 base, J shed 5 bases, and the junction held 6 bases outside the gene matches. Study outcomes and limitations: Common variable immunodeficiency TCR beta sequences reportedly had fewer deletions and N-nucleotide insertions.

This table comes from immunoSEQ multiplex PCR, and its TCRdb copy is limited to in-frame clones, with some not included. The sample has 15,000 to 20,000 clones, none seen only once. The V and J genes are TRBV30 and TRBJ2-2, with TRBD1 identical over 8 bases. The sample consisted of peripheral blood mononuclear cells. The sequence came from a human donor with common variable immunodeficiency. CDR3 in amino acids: CAWSAAGGWTGELFF. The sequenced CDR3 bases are TGTGCCTGGAGTGCGGCAGGGGGCTGGACCGGGGAG.